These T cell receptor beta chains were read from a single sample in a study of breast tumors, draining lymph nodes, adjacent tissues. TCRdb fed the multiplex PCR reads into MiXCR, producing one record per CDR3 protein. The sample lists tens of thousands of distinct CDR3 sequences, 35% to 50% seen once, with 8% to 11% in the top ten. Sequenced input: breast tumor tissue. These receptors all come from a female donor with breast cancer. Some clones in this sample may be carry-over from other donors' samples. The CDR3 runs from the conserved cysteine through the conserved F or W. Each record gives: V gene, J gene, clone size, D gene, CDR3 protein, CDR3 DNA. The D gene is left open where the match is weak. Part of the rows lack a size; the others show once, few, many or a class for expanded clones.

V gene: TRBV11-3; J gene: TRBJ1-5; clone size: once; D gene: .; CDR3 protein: CASSLTSLVEHF; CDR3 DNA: TGTGCCAGCAGCTTAACGTCGCTGGTCGAGCATTTT
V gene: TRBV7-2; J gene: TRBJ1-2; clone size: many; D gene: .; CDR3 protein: CASSLGGGRAEGYTF; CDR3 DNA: TGTGCCAGCAGCTTAGGAGGGGGGAGGGCGGAGGGCTACACCTTC
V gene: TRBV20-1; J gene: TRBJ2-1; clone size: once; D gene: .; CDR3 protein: CSAQTRDYNEQFF; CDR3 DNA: TGCAGTGCCCAAACCAGGGACTACAATGAGCAGTTCTTC
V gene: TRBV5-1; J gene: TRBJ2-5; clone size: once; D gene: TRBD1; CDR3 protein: CASGFWTGGDPEPQYF; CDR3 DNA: TGCGCCAGCGGCTTTTGGACAGGTGGAGATCCGGAGCCCCAGTACTTC
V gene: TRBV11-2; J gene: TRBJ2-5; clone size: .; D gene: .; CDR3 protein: CASSFWGETQYF; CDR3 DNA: TGTGCCAGCAGCTTCTGGGGCGAGACCCAGTACTTC
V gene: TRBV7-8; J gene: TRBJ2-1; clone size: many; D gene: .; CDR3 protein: CASIRDPSYNEQFF; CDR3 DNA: TGTGCCAGCATTCGCGACCCCTCCTACAATGAGCAGTTCTTC
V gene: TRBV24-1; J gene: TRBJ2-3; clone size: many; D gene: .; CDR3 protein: CATSDQTPQGGTDTQYF; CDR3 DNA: TGTGCCACCAGTGATCAAACGCCACAAGGAGGCACAGATACGCAGTATTTT
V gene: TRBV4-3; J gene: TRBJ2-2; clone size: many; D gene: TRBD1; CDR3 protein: CASSARQGPQSGELFF; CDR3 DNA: TGCGCCAGCAGCGCTCGACAGGGGCCCCAATCCGGGGAGCTGTTTTTT
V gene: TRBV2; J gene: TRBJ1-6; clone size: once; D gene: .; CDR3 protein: CASSLTDRGRSPLHF; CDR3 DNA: TGTGCCAGCAGTTTGACCGACAGAGGGAGATCACCCCTCCACTTT
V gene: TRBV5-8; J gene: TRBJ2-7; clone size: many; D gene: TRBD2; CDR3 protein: CASSLRLAGGTGEQYF; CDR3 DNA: TGTGCCAGCAGCTTGAGGTTAGCGGGAGGTACGGGCGAGCAGTACTTC
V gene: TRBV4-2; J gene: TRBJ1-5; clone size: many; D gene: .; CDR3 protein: CASSRGPEPNQPQHF; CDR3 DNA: TGTGCCAGCAGCCGGGGGCCAGAACCGAATCAGCCCCAGCATTTT
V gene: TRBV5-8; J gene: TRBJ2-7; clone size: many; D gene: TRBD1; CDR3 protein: CASSSDRGREQYF; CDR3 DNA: TGTGCCAGCAGCTCTGACAGGGGGCGGGAGCAGTACTTC
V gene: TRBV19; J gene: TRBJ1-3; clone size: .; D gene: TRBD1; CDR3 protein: CASSTRTGLFRHTPGNTIYF; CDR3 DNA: TGTGCCAGTAGTACACGGACAGGGCTGTTCCGGCACACACCTGGAAACACCATATATTTT
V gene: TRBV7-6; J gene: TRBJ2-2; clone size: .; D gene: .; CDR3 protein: CASNLDRINDTGELFF; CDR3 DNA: TGTGCCAGCAACTTAGACCGTATTAACGACACCGGGGAGCTGTTTTTT
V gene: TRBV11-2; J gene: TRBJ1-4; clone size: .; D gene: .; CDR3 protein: CASSPSLGGSYNEKLFF; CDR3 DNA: TGTGCCAGCAGCCCGTCCCTGGGCGGGAGCTACAATGAAAAACTGTTTTTT
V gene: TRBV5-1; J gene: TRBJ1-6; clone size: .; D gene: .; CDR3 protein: CASHLQGPNSPLHF; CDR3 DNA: TGCGCCAGCCACCTCCAAGGCCCGAATTCACCCCTCCACTTT
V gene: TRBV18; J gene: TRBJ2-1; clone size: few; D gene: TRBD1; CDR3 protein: CASSPDRAGSYNEQFF; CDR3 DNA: TGTGCCAGCTCACCTGACAGGGCTGGGTCCTACAATGAGCAGTTCTTC
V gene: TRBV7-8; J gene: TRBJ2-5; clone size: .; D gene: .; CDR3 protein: CASSLTGTTYQETQYF; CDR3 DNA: TGTGCCAGCAGCTTAACAGGGACTACGTACCAAGAGACCCAGTACTTC
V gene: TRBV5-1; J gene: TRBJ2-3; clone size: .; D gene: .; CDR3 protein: CASRALRGGDNTDTQYF; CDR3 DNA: TGCGCCAGCCGCGCGCTTCGGGGCGGGGATAATACAGATACGCAGTATTTT
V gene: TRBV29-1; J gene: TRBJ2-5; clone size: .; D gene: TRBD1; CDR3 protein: CSAGQGGWNEQETQYF; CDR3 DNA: TGCAGCGCGGGACAGGGAGGGTGGAATGAGCAGGAGACCCAGTACTTC
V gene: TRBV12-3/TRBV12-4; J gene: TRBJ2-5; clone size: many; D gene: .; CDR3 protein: CASSLLGLTQETQYF; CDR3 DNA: TGTGCCAGCAGTTTACTCGGGTTAACGCAAGAGACCCAGTACTTC
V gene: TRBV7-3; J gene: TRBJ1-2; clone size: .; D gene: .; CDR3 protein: CASSYSDYTF; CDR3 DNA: TGTGCCAGCAGCTACTCGGACTACACTTTC
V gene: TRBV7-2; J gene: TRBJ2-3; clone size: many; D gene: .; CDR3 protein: CASTADGADTQYF; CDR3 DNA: TGTGCCAGCACCGCGGACGGAGCAGATACGCAGTATTTT
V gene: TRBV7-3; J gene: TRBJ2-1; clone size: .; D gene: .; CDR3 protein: CASSFYICSASSLAGYNEQFF; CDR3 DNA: .
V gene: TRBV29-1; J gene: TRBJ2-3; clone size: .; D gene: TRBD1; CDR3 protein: CSVPGQGVADTQYF; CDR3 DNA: TGCAGCGTTCCGGGACAGGGTGTCGCAGATACGCAGTATTTT
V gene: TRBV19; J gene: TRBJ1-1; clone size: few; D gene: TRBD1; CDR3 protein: CASTGGADTEAFF; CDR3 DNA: TGTGCCAGTACAGGGGGCGCGGACACTGAAGCTTTCTTT
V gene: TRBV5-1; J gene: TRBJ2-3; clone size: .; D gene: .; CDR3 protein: CASSLMAADTDTQYF; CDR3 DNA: TGCGCCAGCAGCTTGATGGCTGCGGACACCGATACGCAGTATTTT
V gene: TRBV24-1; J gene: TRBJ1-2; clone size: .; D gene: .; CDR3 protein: CATSGVLGYTF; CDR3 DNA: TGTGCCACCAGTGGTGTTCTTGGCTACACCTTC